This record looks at one T cell receptor beta chain sequence and its context. These data belong to a study of T cell responses to AZD1222 COVID-19 vaccine. Using immunoSEQ multiplex PCR, the repertoire was profiled, and TCRdb retains in-frame clones only, with some absent. The sample gives about 86,000 clones, 88% of which show up once; about 9.3% is in the top ten. Germline V lookup: CDR1 MNHNY, CDR2 SVGAGI (reference sequence). The CDR3 spans 15 residues. Trimming took 5 bases from V and 5 from J; bases not matched to a gene: 10. This TCR was recovered from an adult in good health. Sequenced here: peripheral blood, sampled on day 0 of MenACWY control vaccination. The chain employs TRBV6-6 and TRBJ2-5, with 8 bases fitting TRBD2. CDR3 nucleotide sequence: TGTGCCAGCAGTCAGTTCGGGGGGGCCGGGGAGACCCAGTACTTC. Encoded protein: CASSQFGGAGETQYF.